This is a list of T cell receptor beta chains from one sample in a study of neoadjuvant anti-PD-1 for oral cavity cancer. Assay used: immunoSEQ multiplex PCR; TCRdb lists only in-frame clones, some missing. The sample includes more than 12,000 clones, 65% to 80% of them seen just once. Material: PBMCs, obtained after nivolumab (anti-PD-1) treatment. These TCRs come from a person aged 40-85 years with oral cavity squamous cell carcinoma. The CDR3 runs from the conserved cysteine through the conserved F or W. Fields, in order: V gene, D gene, clone size, J gene, CDR3 protein, CDR3 DNA. A D gene is named only where the DNA matches it firmly. Size tells how often a clone was seen (once, few, many) or the class of an expanded clone, and some rows leave it out.

V: TRBV10-1; D: -; size: few; J: TRBJ2-1; CDR3: CASSEPGLDEQFF; DNA: TGCGCCAGCAGTGAACCAGGCTTAGATGAGCAGTTCTTC
V: TRBV11-1; D: -; size: -; J: TRBJ2-7; CDR3: CASSSTGSSYEQYF; DNA: TGTGCCAGCAGCTCAACGGGGTCCTCCTACGAGCAGTACTTC
V: TRBV5-5; D: TRBD1; size: once; J: TRBJ1-1; CDR3: CASSLLKGASTEAFF; DNA: TGTGCCAGCAGCTTACTAAAGGGGGCGAGCACTGAAGCTTTCTTT
V: TRBV9; D: -; size: -; J: TRBJ2-7; CDR3: CASSVNGNEQYF; DNA: TGTGCCAGCAGCGTGAATGGGAACGAGCAGTACTTC
V: TRBV27; D: -; size: -; J: TRBJ1-4; CDR3: CASSLDSGEAYEKLFF; DNA: TGTGCCAGCAGTCTCGACTCAGGGGAAGCCTACGAAAAACTGTTTTTT
V: TRBV5-1; D: -; size: few; J: TRBJ2-3; CDR3: CASSLGGFTDTQYF; DNA: TGCGCCAGCAGCTTAGGCGGATTCACAGATACGCAGTATTTT
V: TRBV10-3; D: -; size: -; J: TRBJ1-3; CDR3: CAIRDSSGNTIYF; DNA: TGTGCCATCAGGGACAGCTCTGGAAACACCATATATTTT
V: TRBV6-1; D: -; size: -; J: TRBJ2-7; CDR3: CASDTLAKQYF; DNA: TGTGCCAGCGACACCCTTGCTAAGCAGTACTTC
V: TRBV28; D: -; size: -; J: TRBJ1-1; CDR3: CASSLQWNTEAFF; DNA: TGTGCCAGCAGTTTACAGTGGAACACTGAAGCTTTCTTT
V: TRBV11-2; D: TRBD1; size: -; J: TRBJ2-2; CDR3: CASSSGQGDTGELFF; DNA: TGTGCCAGCAGCTCGGGACAGGGGGACACCGGGGAGCTGTTTTTT
V: TRBV5-5; D: -; size: -; J: TRBJ1-5; CDR3: CASSFGTTGNQPQHF; DNA: TGTGCCAGCAGCTTCGGAACAACCGGCAATCAGCCCCAGCATTTT
V: TRBV28; D: TRBD1; size: -; J: TRBJ2-7; CDR3: CASRRQGSSYEQYF; DNA: TGTGCCAGCCGGCGACAGGGGTCGTCCTACGAGCAGTACTTC
V: TRBV5-1; D: -; size: -; J: TRBJ2-7; CDR3: CASSLLGELHEQYF; DNA: TGCGCCAGCAGCTTGCTAGGCGAACTCCACGAGCAGTACTTC
V: TRBV11-1; D: -; size: -; J: TRBJ2-4; CDR3: CASSPEGGRSKNIQYF; DNA: TGTGCCAGCAGCCCGGAGGGGGGGAGAAGCAAAAACATTCAGTACTTC
V: TRBV11-2; D: -; size: -; J: TRBJ2-3; CDR3: CASRRGISADTQYF; DNA: TGTGCCAGCCGTAGGGGAATTAGTGCAGATACGCAGTATTTT
V: TRBV7-8; D: TRBD2; size: -; J: TRBJ2-1; CDR3: CASSPGQGTSGSGHEQFF; DNA: TGTGCCAGCAGCCCGGGACAGGGTACTAGCGGGAGCGGCCATGAGCAGTTCTTC